The rows below give T cell receptor beta chains drawn from one sample of a study of cytomegalovirus exposure and HLA in healthy donors. Libraries were prepared by immunoSEQ multiplex PCR; TCRdb keeps only in-frame clonotypes and omits some of them. The sample records roughly 110,000 clones, over 60% being singletons. Sequencing used PBMCs. The source of these receptors is a male donor in good health and CMV-seronegative. The CDR3 runs from the conserved cysteine through the conserved F or W. D genes are given only for firm matches. Size tells how often a clone was seen (once, few, many) or the class of an expanded clone, and some rows leave it out.

len: 13
v_gene: TRBV11-2
j_gene: TRBJ2-3
d_gene: NA
abundance: NA
CDR3aa: CASSPDLANTQYF
CDR3nt: TGTGCCAGCAGCCCCGACCTAGCGAATACGCAGTATTTT

len: 16
v_gene: TRBV5-1
j_gene: TRBJ2-1
d_gene: TRBD1
abundance: NA
CDR3aa: CASSLMPGGSNNEQFF
CDR3nt: TGCGCCAGCAGCTTGATGCCAGGGGGAAGCAATAATGAGCAGTTCTTC

len: 14
v_gene: TRBV7-9
j_gene: TRBJ2-3
d_gene: TRBD2
abundance: NA
CDR3aa: CASSASGRPRWQYF
CDR3nt: TGTGCCAGCAGCGCGAGCGGGAGACCCCGGTGGCAGTATTTT

len: 14
v_gene: TRBV5-1
j_gene: TRBJ2-1
d_gene: NA
abundance: NA
CDR3aa: CASSSQGPYNEQFF
CDR3nt: TGCGCCAGCAGCTCTCAGGGTCCCTACAATGAGCAGTTCTTC

len: 14
v_gene: TRBV6-1
j_gene: TRBJ2-7
d_gene: NA
abundance: NA
CDR3aa: CASSEPGGSYEQYF
CDR3nt: TGTGCCAGCAGTGAACCCGGAGGGTCATACGAGCAGTACTTC

len: 14
v_gene: TRBV5-4
j_gene: TRBJ1-1
d_gene: NA
abundance: few
CDR3aa: CASSPRGRRTEAFF
CDR3nt: TGTGCCAGCAGCCCCAGGGGACGTCGGACTGAAGCTTTCTTT

len: 17
v_gene: TRBV7-2
j_gene: TRBJ2-2
d_gene: TRBD1
abundance: NA
CDR3aa: CASSLARRGTSAGELFF
CDR3nt: TGTGCCAGCAGCTTAGCCCGCAGGGGGACATCGGCCGGGGAGCTGTTTTTT

len: 15
v_gene: TRBV7-7
j_gene: TRBJ2-1
d_gene: TRBD2
abundance: NA
CDR3aa: CASSFSGGGYNEQFF
CDR3nt: TGTGCCAGCAGCTTTAGCGGGGGGGGTTACAATGAGCAGTTCTTC

len: 14
v_gene: TRBV6-1
j_gene: TRBJ2-7
d_gene: NA
abundance: NA
CDR3aa: CASSEWPGSYEQYF
CDR3nt: TGTGCCAGCAGTGAATGGCCAGGGTCCTACGAGCAGTACTTC

len: 12
v_gene: TRBV10-3
j_gene: TRBJ2-3
d_gene: TRBD1
abundance: NA
CDR3aa: CASGQGRDTQYF
CDR3nt: TGTGCCAGTGGACAGGGTCGGGATACGCAGTATTTT

len: 12
v_gene: TRBV19
j_gene: TRBJ2-6
d_gene: NA
abundance: few
CDR3aa: CASHSGANVLTF
CDR3nt: TGTGCCAGTCACTCTGGGGCCAACGTCCTGACTTTC

len: 13
v_gene: TRBV6-6
j_gene: TRBJ1-6
d_gene: TRBD1
abundance: NA
CDR3aa: CASSTGQGTPLHF
CDR3nt: TGTGCCAGCAGTACGGGACAGGGGACACCCCTCCACTTT

len: 14
v_gene: TRBV7-9
j_gene: TRBJ2-7
d_gene: NA
abundance: NA
CDR3aa: CASSFKADSYEQYF
CDR3nt: TGTGCCAGCAGCTTCAAGGCAGACTCCTACGAGCAGTACTTC

len: 15
v_gene: TRBV7-3
j_gene: TRBJ2-3
d_gene: TRBD1
abundance: NA
CDR3aa: CASSLRQGITDTQYF
CDR3nt: TGTGCCAGCAGCTTACGACAGGGCATCACAGATACGCAGTATTTT

len: 15
v_gene: TRBV6-5
j_gene: TRBJ2-1
d_gene: NA
abundance: once
CDR3aa: CASSYSAAGNNEQFF
CDR3nt: TGTGCCAGCAGTTACTCTGCTGCGGGGAACAATGAGCAGTTCTTC

len: 14
v_gene: TRBV6-1
j_gene: TRBJ2-3
d_gene: TRBD2
abundance: NA
CDR3aa: CASTSGRFGDTQYF
CDR3nt: TGTGCCAGCACTAGCGGGAGATTTGGAGATACGCAGTATTTT

len: 19
v_gene: TRBV7-8
j_gene: TRBJ2-7
d_gene: TRBD1
abundance: NA
CDR3aa: CASSSPPVRPGTGNYEQYF
CDR3nt: TGTGCCAGCAGCTCGCCCCCCGTCCGTCCCGGGACAGGGAACTACGAGCAGTACTTC

len: 17
v_gene: TRBV27
j_gene: TRBJ1-2
d_gene: TRBD1
abundance: NA
CDR3aa: CASSAGQGVGANYGYTF
CDR3nt: TGTGCCAGCAGTGCGGGACAGGGGGTAGGAGCTAACTATGGCTACACCTTC

len: 12
v_gene: TRBV5-4
j_gene: TRBJ2-7
d_gene: NA
abundance: NA
CDR3aa: CASSPPGSEQYF
CDR3nt: TGTGCCAGCAGCCCTCCAGGGTCCGAGCAGTACTTC

len: 13
v_gene: TRBV6-5
j_gene: TRBJ2-1
d_gene: NA
abundance: once
CDR3aa: CASSPPPYNEQFF
CDR3nt: TGTGCCAGCAGTCCCCCCCCGTACAATGAGCAGTTCTTC

len: 16
v_gene: TRBV5-1
j_gene: TRBJ2-4
d_gene: NA
abundance: NA
CDR3aa: CASRPGHQKGKNIQYF
CDR3nt: TGCGCCAGCAGGCCGGGTCATCAAAAAGGCAAAAACATTCAGTACTTC

len: 18
v_gene: TRBV27
j_gene: TRBJ2-2
d_gene: NA
abundance: NA
CDR3aa: CASSFSSTRRTYTGELFF
CDR3nt: TGTGCCAGCAGTTTCTCCTCCACTCGCCGCACCTACACCGGGGAGCTGTTTTTT

len: 18
v_gene: TRBV15
j_gene: TRBJ1-3
d_gene: NA
abundance: once
CDR3aa: CATSRSRGGLNAGNTIYF
CDR3nt: TGTGCCACCAGCAGATCTCGGGGGGGGCTTAATGCTGGAAACACCATATATTTT

len: 15
v_gene: TRBV5-6
j_gene: TRBJ2-7
d_gene: NA
abundance: NA
CDR3aa: CASSPPGGRRHEQYF
CDR3nt: TGTGCCAGCAGCCCCCCCGGGGGGCGCCGGCACGAGCAGTACTTC

len: 13
v_gene: TRBV27
j_gene: TRBJ1-5
d_gene: NA
abundance: NA
CDR3aa: CASSPNGVRPQHF
CDR3nt: TGTGCCAGCAGTCCCAACGGGGTCCGGCCCCAGCATTTT

len: 15
v_gene: TRBV27
j_gene: TRBJ2-2
d_gene: TRBD2
abundance: NA
CDR3aa: CASSYTLAGAGELFF
CDR3nt: TGTGCCAGCAGTTACACCCTAGCGGGTGCCGGGGAGCTGTTTTTT

len: 15
v_gene: TRBV28
j_gene: TRBJ1-5
d_gene: NA
abundance: NA
CDR3aa: CASSRSLWLNQPQHF
CDR3nt: TGTGCCAGCAGTCGCTCCCTTTGGCTGAATCAGCCCCAGCATTTT

len: 15
v_gene: TRBV7-2
j_gene: TRBJ1-1
d_gene: TRBD1
abundance: NA
CDR3aa: CASSLVLGQGAEAFF
CDR3nt: TGTGCCAGCAGCTTAGTTCTTGGACAGGGGGCTGAAGCTTTCTTT

len: 15
v_gene: TRBV5-1
j_gene: TRBJ2-1
d_gene: TRBD2
abundance: NA
CDR3aa: CASSRAGGGVNEQFF
CDR3nt: TGCGCCAGCAGCCGAGCGGGAGGGGGGGTGAATGAGCAGTTCTTC

len: 14
v_gene: TRBV2
j_gene: TRBJ2-3
d_gene: NA
abundance: NA
CDR3aa: CASSEADTPDTQYF
CDR3nt: TGTGCCAGCAGTGAAGCGGACACGCCAGATACGCAGTATTTT

len: 12
v_gene: TRBV14
j_gene: TRBJ2-7
d_gene: NA
abundance: NA
CDR3aa: CASSHTGFEQYF
CDR3nt: TGTGCCAGCAGTCACACGGGGTTCGAGCAGTACTTC

len: 15
v_gene: TRBV7-9
j_gene: TRBJ1-1
d_gene: NA
abundance: NA
CDR3aa: CASSAGGGENTGAFF
CDR3nt: TGTGCCAGCAGCGCGGGAGGGGGGGAGAACACTGGAGCTTTCTTT

len: 17
v_gene: TRBV5-6
j_gene: TRBJ2-1
d_gene: TRBD2
abundance: NA
CDR3aa: CASSSPTSGPSGNEQFF
CDR3nt: TGTGCCAGCAGCTCGCCTACTAGCGGCCCCTCGGGGAATGAGCAGTTCTTC

len: 14
v_gene: TRBV2
j_gene: TRBJ2-5
d_gene: NA
abundance: NA
CDR3aa: CASSPRVGSETQYF
CDR3nt: TGTGCCAGCAGTCCCCGGGTAGGGAGCGAGACCCAGTACTTC

len: 16
v_gene: TRBV4-1
j_gene: TRBJ2-3
d_gene: NA
abundance: NA
CDR3aa: CASSQSSSPGTDTQYF
CDR3nt: TGCGCCAGCAGCCAGTCCTCTAGCCCCGGCACAGATACGCAGTATTTT

len: 15
v_gene: TRBV10-3
j_gene: TRBJ2-2
d_gene: TRBD1
abundance: NA
CDR3aa: CAIRGDRENTGELFF
CDR3nt: TGTGCCATCAGAGGGGACAGGGAGAACACCGGGGAGCTGTTTTTT

len: 16
v_gene: TRBV18
j_gene: TRBJ2-2
d_gene: NA
abundance: NA
CDR3aa: CASSPAGPANTGELFF
CDR3nt: TGTGCCAGCTCACCCGCAGGGCCCGCGAACACCGGGGAGCTGTTTTTT

len: 14
v_gene: TRBV18
j_gene: TRBJ2-7
d_gene: NA
abundance: NA
CDR3aa: CASSPRDTAYEQYF
CDR3nt: TGTGCCAGCTCACCCCGGGACACCGCCTACGAGCAGTACTTC

len: 18
v_gene: TRBV7-6
j_gene: TRBJ2-3
d_gene: TRBD2
abundance: NA
CDR3aa: CASSLGFTSGGPSDTQYF
CDR3nt: TGTGCCAGCAGCTTAGGATTTACTAGCGGGGGACCTTCAGATACGCAGTATTTT

len: 14
v_gene: TRBV6-4
j_gene: TRBJ1-1
d_gene: NA
abundance: NA
CDR3aa: CASSDSRGGTEAFF
CDR3nt: TGTGCCAGCAGTGACTCTAGGGGGGGCACTGAAGCTTTCTTT

len: 13
v_gene: TRBV18
j_gene: TRBJ2-5
d_gene: NA
abundance: once
CDR3aa: CASSQDSQETQYF
CDR3nt: TGTGCCAGCTCACAGGACAGCCAAGAGACCCAGTACTTC

len: 14
v_gene: TRBV30
j_gene: TRBJ2-7
d_gene: TRBD1
abundance: NA
CDR3aa: CAWSTGTGSYEQYF
CDR3nt: TGTGCCTGGAGTACCGGGACAGGGAGCTACGAGCAGTACTTC

len: 15
v_gene: TRBV25-1
j_gene: TRBJ1-2
d_gene: TRBD1
abundance: NA
CDR3aa: CASSDRTGSYYGYTF
CDR3nt: TGTGCCAGCAGTGATAGGACAGGCTCCTACTATGGCTACACCTTC

len: 15
v_gene: TRBV30
j_gene: TRBJ2-1
d_gene: TRBD2
abundance: NA
CDR3aa: CAWGTSGRKYNEQFF
CDR3nt: TGTGCCTGGGGGACTAGCGGGAGGAAGTACAATGAGCAGTTCTTC